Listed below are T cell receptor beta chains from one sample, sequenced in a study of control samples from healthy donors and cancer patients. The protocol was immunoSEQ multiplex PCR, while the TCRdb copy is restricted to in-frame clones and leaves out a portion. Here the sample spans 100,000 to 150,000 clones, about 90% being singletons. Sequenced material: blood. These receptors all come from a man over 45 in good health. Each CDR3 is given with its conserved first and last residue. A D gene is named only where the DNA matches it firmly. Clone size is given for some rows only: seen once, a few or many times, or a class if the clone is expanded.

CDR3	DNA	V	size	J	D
CASSLTIQGTEAFF	TGTGCCAGCAGTTTAACTATACAGGGCACTGAAGCTTTCTTT	TRBV27	few	TRBJ1-1	-
CASSPRRDTEAFF	TGTGCCAGCAGCCCCCGACGGGACACTGAAGCTTTCTTT	TRBV11-2	-	TRBJ1-1	-
CASSPGSGQGAITQYF	TGTGCCAGCAGTCCCGGATCAGGACAGGGCGCGATAACGCAGTATTTT	TRBV27	-	TRBJ2-3	TRBD1
CASTRVTRETQYF	TGTGCCAGCACCCGGGTCACCAGGGAGACCCAGTACTTC	TRBV2	-	TRBJ2-5	-
CATSDPGTGGGSSYNEQFF	TGTGCCACCAGTGACCCCGGGACTGGCGGGGGGAGCTCCTACAATGAGCAGTTCTTC	TRBV24-1	-	TRBJ2-1	TRBD2
CASSPLTGNQETQYF	TGTGCCAGCTCACCGCTGACAGGGAACCAAGAGACCCAGTACTTC	TRBV18	once	TRBJ2-5	TRBD1
CASREGANTGELFF	TGTGCCAGCAGAGAGGGGGCGAACACCGGGGAGCTGTTTTTT	TRBV2	-	TRBJ2-2	-
CASSSPTGNQPQHF	TGTGCCAGCAGCTCCCCGACAGGGAATCAGCCCCAGCATTTT	TRBV5-6	-	TRBJ1-5	TRBD1
CSASLGGGLLGYTF	TGCAGTGCTAGTCTAGGGGGCGGCCTTCTGGGCTACACCTTC	TRBV20-1	-	TRBJ1-2	TRBD1
CASGLERGSNTEAFF	TGTGCTAGTGGTTTGGAACGGGGCTCGAACACTGAAGCTTTCTTT	TRBV12-5	-	TRBJ1-1	-
CASTLGGGRTDTQYF	TGTGCCAGCACTCTAGGGGGGGGGAGGACAGATACGCAGTATTTT	TRBV6-5	once	TRBJ2-3	-
CASSDSTRGTQYF	TGTGCCAGCAGTGACTCGACACGGGGTACGCAGTATTTT	TRBV6-4	-	TRBJ2-3	-
CASSVTGGGSNEKLFF	TGTGCCAGCAGCGTAACAGGAGGGGGGTCAAATGAAAAACTGTTTTTT	TRBV7-2	once	TRBJ1-4	-
CASSLVQVAGGSKNIQYF	TGTGCCAGCAGCTTAGTCCAGGTAGCGGGGGGGAGCAAAAACATTCAGTACTTC	TRBV7-2	-	TRBJ2-4	TRBD2
CASSSSGGGDHYGYTF	TGTGCCAGCAGTTCCTCGGGAGGGGGGGACCACTATGGCTACACCTTC	TRBV6-5	few	TRBJ1-2	-
CAISEAGAGEKLFF	TGTGCCATCAGTGAGGCGGGGGCAGGGGAAAAACTGTTTTTT	TRBV10-3	-	TRBJ1-4	-
CASSFQQGGKETQYF	TGTGCCAGCAGCTTTCAACAGGGGGGGAAGGAGACCCAGTACTTC	TRBV7-9	-	TRBJ2-5	-
CASSQDWGQGVSYEQYF	TGCGCCAGCAGCCAAGATTGGGGACAGGGAGTCTCCTACGAGCAGTACTTC	TRBV4-3	once	TRBJ2-7	TRBD1
CASSTLSTIDNYGYTF	TGTGCCAGCAGCACCCTCTCCACCATCGATAACTATGGCTACACCTTC	TRBV5-5	-	TRBJ1-2	-
CASNDRADTEAFF	TGCGCCAGCAATGACAGGGCGGACACTGAAGCTTTCTTT	TRBV5-1	-	TRBJ1-1	TRBD1
CASSDPGQGAIAFF	TGTGCCAGCAGCGATCCGGGACAGGGGGCAATAGCTTTCTTT	TRBV6-4	-	TRBJ1-1	TRBD1